These 15 T cell receptor beta chains originate from one sample sequenced in a study of cytotoxic CD8 clonotypes in ibrutinib-treated CLL. Sequencing was performed with immunoSEQ multiplex PCR; in TCRdb, only in-frame clones are kept and a portion is missing. The data show approximately 130,000 clones, with around 84% seen just once and about 3.3% held by the top ten. The sequencing here drew on PBMCs, taken after 24 months of ibrutinib treatment. These receptors were taken from a human donor with chronic lymphocytic leukemia.

The chain couples TRBV25-1 to TRBJ2-7; no firm D call. This CDR3 region has 12 residues. CDR1 and CDR2 (germline): MGHDK, SYGVNS. With 4 bases removed from V and 3 bases from J, the gap between germline ends came to 7 bases. The CDR3 coding sequence is TGTGCCAGCAGTGGGACCGGCTACGAGCAGTACTTC. Residues: CASSGTGYEQYF.

The chain employs TRBV19 and TRBJ1-3; weak D call: TRBD1 (6 bases). Deletions cut 1 base from V and 3 bases from J, with 7 bases between. The germline V gene encodes CDR1 LNHDA and CDR2 SQIVND (reference sequence). The CDR3 runs 14 residues. The CDR3 spells CASSIVTGGNTIYF. The CDR3 nucleotides are TGTGCCAGTAGTATAGTGACAGGTGGAAACACCATATATTTT.

This chain connects TRBV7-2 to TRBJ2-1; 8 bases align to TRBD2. The germline CDR1 and CDR2 sequences are SGHTA and FQGNSA. With V trimmed by 3 bases and J by 8 bases, 6 bases remained unmatched. The CDR3 has 14 residues. The DNA of the CDR3 is TGTGCCAGCAGCTTTAGCGGGGCCGGATATGAGCAGTTCTTC. This encodes CASSFSGAGYEQFF.

The rearrangement joins TRBV27 to TRBJ1-6; TRBD1 is a possible D gene (6 bases). The V gene lost 6 bases and the J gene lost 8 bases, with 11 bases spanning the gap. The CDR3 extends over 13 amino acids. CDR1 MNHEY and CDR2 SMNVEV come from the germline V gene (reference sequence). The CDR3 nucleotides read TGTGCCAGCAGGCGGACAGTTGATTCACCCCTCCACTTT. The encoded protein is CASRRTVDSPLHF.

CDR3 region: CASSPLQGGETQYF. The CDR3 DNA sequence: TGTGCCAGCAGTCCCCTCCAGGGGGGAGAGACCCAGTACTTC. This chain uses TRBV6-5 with TRBJ2-5, with TRBD1 as a possible D gene (7 bases). CDR1 MNHEY and CDR2 SVGAGI come from the germline V gene. CDR3 size: 14 residues. Trimming stripped 5 bases from V and 4 bases from J, with 14 bases between.

V gene TRBV11-2 combines with J gene TRBJ1-1, with D maybe TRBD1 (5 bases). CDR3 length: 14 residues. The ends were cut back, 7 bases at V and 5 bases at J, with 17 bases in the middle. CDR1 is SGHAT and CDR2 is FQNNGV in the germline V gene. CDR3 loop: CASTRDEGRTEAFF. CDR3 coding DNA: TGTGCCAGCACCAGGGACGAAGGACGTACTGAAGCTTTCTTT.

The chain carries TRBV5-1 and TRBJ2-1, with TRBD1 identical over 8 bases. V was clipped by 3 bases and J by 6 bases; unmatched bases: 5. The CDR3 covers 14 residues. In germline, CDR1 is SGHRS, CDR2 YFSETQ. DNA for the CDR3: TGCGCCAGCAGCTCGCGGACAGGGTCCAATGAGCAGTTCTTC. Translated, it gives CASSSRTGSNEQFF.

This clone showed up just once. This chain connects TRBV5-4 to TRBJ1-2, with D tentatively TRBD1 (5 bases). CDR1 SGHNT and CDR2 YYREEE come from the germline V gene (reference sequence). The CDR3 loop spans 17 amino acids. Trimming stripped 0 bases from V and 5 bases from J, with 20 bases between. Here the CDR3 reads CASSLGVRVDSFYGYTF. In DNA, the CDR3 is TGTGCCAGCAGCTTGGGTGTGCGCGTCGACAGCTTTTATGGCTACACCTTC.

This chain links TRBV7-9 with TRBJ1-6, with 9 bases aligning to TRBD1. J lost 0 bases, V lost 3 bases, and 9 bases had no gene match. The germline CDR1 and CDR2 sequences are SEHNR and FQNEAQ (reference sequence). The CDR3 spans 19 residues. The DNA of the CDR3 is TGTGCCAGCAGCTTTACAGGGGGCTACGGGTTCTCCTATAATTCACCCCTCCACTTT. Protein: CASSFTGGYGFSYNSPLHF.

The CDR3 protein is CASSQRGSTFRETQYF. The CDR3 DNA sequence: TGTGCCAGTAGCCAACGGGGGTCTACTTTCCGGGAGACCCAGTACTTC. The gene calls are TRBV19 and TRBJ2-5, with D possibly matching TRBD2 (6 bases). From germline, CDR1 is LNHDA and CDR2 SQIVND (reference sequence). This CDR3 comprises 16 residues. V was pared by 6 bases and J by 5 bases, with 22 bases between.

This chain connects TRBV15 to TRBJ2-5; 10 bases line up with TRBD2. CDR1 is LNHNV and CDR2 is YYDKDF in the germline V gene (reference sequence). The CDR3 length is 14 residues. V was clipped by 6 bases and J by 1 base; unmatched bases: 2. Written as DNA, the CDR3 is TGTGCCACCAGGGCTAGCGGGGGCCAAGAGACCCAGTACTTC. Its translation is CATRASGGQETQYF. The whole variable domain, remainder taken from reference TRBV15 and TRBJ2-5, is DAMVIQNPRYQVTQFGKPVTLSCSQTLNHNVMYWYQQKSSQAPKLLFHYYDKDFNNEADTPDNFQSRRPNTSFCFLDIRSPGLGDTAMYLCATRASGGQETQYFGPGTRLLVL.

This clone was counted a few times. The V and J genes are TRBV6-1 and TRBJ2-5; D is possibly TRBD1 or TRBD2 (5 bases each). V shed 6 bases and J shed 3 bases, with 14 bases lying between them. The CDR3 runs to 14 residues. Per germline, CDR1 MNHNS and CDR2 SASEGT. CDR3 nucleotides: TGTGCCAGCAGCAACGAGGGGTGGGAAGAGACCCAGTACTTC. Translated: CASSNEGWEETQYF.

The rearrangement uses TRBV19 and TRBJ1-6; 7 bases map to TRBD1. The CDR3 is made up of 17 amino acids. Losses at the gene ends were 3 bases for V and 9 bases for J; bases not matched to a gene: 14. Per germline, CDR1 LNHDA and CDR2 SQIVND (reference sequence). The CDR3 region has the DNA TGTGCCAGTAGTATTCAAGGACAGGTTTGGGGGAGTTCACCCCTCCACTTT. Amino acids: CASSIQGQVWGSSPLHF.

This chain connects TRBV18 to TRBJ2-1; TRBD1 matches at 9 bases. Germline CDR1 reads KGHSH; CDR2 reads LQKENI. After removal of 0 bases from V and 5 bases from J, the junction contained 5 bases not matched to a gene. This CDR3 contains 16 residues. The CDR3 protein is CASSPPWTGDDNEQFF. The CDR3 coding sequence is TGTGCCAGCTCACCACCGTGGACAGGGGACGACAATGAGCAGTTCTTC.

On this clone: The same CDR3 is also encoded by other DNA sequences in this sample. The CDR3 loop reads CASSPGTNEKLFF. Here the CDR3 DNA reads TGTGCCAGCTCACCCGGGACTAATGAAAAACTGTTTTTT. This chain uses TRBV18 with TRBJ1-4; unclear D gene. CDR1 KGHSH and CDR2 LQKENI come from the germline V gene. The CDR3 has 13 residues. V was shortened by 3 bases and J by 2 bases, with 4 bases between the two germline ends.